These 11 T cell receptor beta chains originate from one sample sequenced in a study of blood T cell repertoires in COVID-19. The protocol was immunoSEQ multiplex PCR, while the TCRdb copy is restricted to in-frame clones and leaves out a portion. The sample shows around 170,000 clones, 85% to 90% of them seen only once. The sequenced material came from peripheral blood. The receptor source for this set is an older woman with acute or convalescent COVID-19.

V and J are TRBV7-9 and TRBJ2-7; 8 bases match TRBD2. The V segment lost 5 bases and the J segment 3 bases; nucleotides outside the gene matches: 12. Germline values: CDR1 SEHNR, CDR2 FQNEAQ (reference sequence). CDR3 length: 16 residues. CDR3 in DNA: TGTGCCAGCAGCCCACCCAGCGGGAGTGGCTACTACGAGCAGTACTTC. This translates into CASSPPSGSGYYEQYF.

The CDR3, as DNA: TGTGCCAGCAGCGGAGCCGGAGGGACAGGGAGCTCCTATAATTCACCCCTCCACTTT. Translated, it gives CASSGAGGTGSSYNSPLHF. The chain recombines TRBV7-2 with TRBJ1-6; TRBD1 matches at 9 bases. V lost 5 bases, J lost 0 bases, and 11 bases stayed unmatched. This CDR3 is 19 amino acids long. From germline, CDR1 is SGHTA and CDR2 FQGNSA.

This chain links TRBV2 with TRBJ1-1, with TRBD1 as a possible D gene (6 bases). Between the trimmed V and J ends, which lost 8 bases and 6 bases, there was a span of 16 bases. Per germline, CDR1 SNHLY and CDR2 FYNNEI. The CDR3 sequence is 13 residues long. CDR3 DNA sequence: TGTGCCAGCTCTAACAGGGTCGGCGCTGAAGCTTTCTTT. Translating gives CASSNRVGAEAFF.

CDR3 sequence (DNA): TGTGCCAGCTCCGGACCAGGGGGGAGCTCCTACAATGAGCAGTTCTTC. Translating gives CASSGPGGSSYNEQFF. The chain is built from TRBV5-4 and TRBJ2-1; D may be TRBD1 (7 bases). The CDR3 totals 16 residues. V was shortened by 7 bases and J by 0 bases, with 17 bases between the two germline ends. Germline V gives CDR1 SGHNT, CDR2 YYREEE (reference sequence). The variable domain in full, completed from reference TRBV5-4 and TRBJ2-1, reads ETGVTQSPTHLIKTRGQQVTLRCSSQSGHNTVSWYQQALGQGPQFIFQYYREEENGRGNFPPRFSGLQFPNYSSELNVNALELDDSALYLCASSGPGGSSYNEQFFGPGTRLTVL.

The chain is built from TRBV3-1 (or the pseudogene TRBV3-2) and TRBJ2-6, with TRBD1 matching 8 bases. Germline V gene sequence: CDR1 LGHDT, CDR2 YNNKEL (reference sequence). V was pared by 4 bases and J by 2 bases, with 13 bases of the junction left unmatched. The CDR3 has 19 amino acids. CDR3 loop: CASSPYSRQGLTGANVLTF. The CDR3 coding sequence is TGTGCCAGCAGCCCCTATTCCCGACAGGGGTTGACTGGGGCCAACGTCCTGACTTTC.

The chain is built from TRBV7-2 and TRBJ1-4, with 8 bases matching TRBD1. Germline loops: CDR1 SGHTA, CDR2 FQGNSA. The CDR3 extends over 14 amino acids. The ends lost 2 bases at V and 7 bases at J; junction bases unmatched: 3. Here the CDR3 DNA reads TGTGCCAGCAGCTTAACAGGGGGAAGTGAAAAACTGTTTTTT. It yields the protein CASSLTGGSEKLFF.

This sequence joins TRBV11-1 and TRBJ1-1; 7 nucleotides align to TRBD1. Germline CDR1 and CDR2: SGHAT and FQDESV (reference sequence). V was pared by 5 bases and J by 4 bases, with 7 bases of the junction left unmatched. The CDR3 loop spans 14 amino acids. CDR3 bases: TGTGCCAGCAGCCTGGGACAGTTCGTCACTGAAGCTTTCTTT. It translates to CASSLGQFVTEAFF.

This clone was counted once. This chain joins TRBV14 and TRBJ2-3, with D maybe TRBD2 (6 bases). V gave up 4 bases and J gave up 4 bases, with 12 bases separating them. Germline-derived CDR1 and CDR2 are SGHDN and FVKESK. The CDR3 has 14 residues. The CDR3, as DNA: TGTGCCAGCAGCCCGGGAGTCCGCCCAGATACGCAGTATTTT. Its translation is CASSPGVRPDTQYF.

This clone was seen a handful of times. J is TRBJ1-2 and V is TRBV7-2; maybe TRBD1 (6 bases). Trimming took off 2 bases at V and 8 bases at J, with 12 bases between the two ends. There are 13 residues in the CDR3. Looked up from germline, CDR1 is SGHTA and CDR2 is FQGNSA. This chain's CDR3 is CASSLMGQGGYTF. The CDR3 DNA is TGTGCCAGCAGCTTAATGGGGCAGGGGGGCTACACCTTC.

J is TRBJ2-7 and V is TRBV6-5, with TRBD2 matching 8 bases. The V gene's germline CDR1 is MNHEY and CDR2 SVGAGI. The V gene end was trimmed by 2 bases and the J gene end by 0 bases; junction bases not matched to a gene: 6. The CDR3 extends over 16 amino acids. CDR3 nucleotides: TGTGCCAGCAGTTACACCTCTAGCGGGCACTCCTACGAGCAGTACTTC. It translates to CASSYTSSGHSYEQYF.

V usage is TRBV7-2 and J usage is TRBJ1-2; D not resolved. Germline V gene data show CDR1 as SGHTA and CDR2 as FQGNSA. V was clipped by 2 bases and J by 5 bases, with 9 bases between them. The CDR3 extends over 13 amino acids. CDR3 region: CASSLLSNYGYTF. CDR3 coding DNA: TGTGCCAGCAGCTTATTGTCCAATTATGGCTACACCTTC.